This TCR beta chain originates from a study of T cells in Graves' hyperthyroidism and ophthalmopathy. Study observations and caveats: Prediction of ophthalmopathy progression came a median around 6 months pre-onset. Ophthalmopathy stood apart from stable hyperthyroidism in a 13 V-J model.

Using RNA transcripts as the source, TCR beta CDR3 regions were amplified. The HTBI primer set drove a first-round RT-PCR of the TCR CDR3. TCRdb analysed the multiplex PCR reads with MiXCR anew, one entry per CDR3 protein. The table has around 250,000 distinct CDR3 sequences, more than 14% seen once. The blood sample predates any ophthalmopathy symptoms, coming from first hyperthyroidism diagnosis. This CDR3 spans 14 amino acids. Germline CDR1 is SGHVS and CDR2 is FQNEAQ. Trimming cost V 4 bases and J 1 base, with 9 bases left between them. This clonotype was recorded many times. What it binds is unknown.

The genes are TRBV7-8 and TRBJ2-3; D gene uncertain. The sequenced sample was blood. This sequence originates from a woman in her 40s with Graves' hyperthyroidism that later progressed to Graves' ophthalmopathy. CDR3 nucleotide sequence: TGTGCCAGCAGCTCAAGTCTGGGCACAGATACGCAGTATTTT. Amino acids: CASSSSLGTDTQYF.